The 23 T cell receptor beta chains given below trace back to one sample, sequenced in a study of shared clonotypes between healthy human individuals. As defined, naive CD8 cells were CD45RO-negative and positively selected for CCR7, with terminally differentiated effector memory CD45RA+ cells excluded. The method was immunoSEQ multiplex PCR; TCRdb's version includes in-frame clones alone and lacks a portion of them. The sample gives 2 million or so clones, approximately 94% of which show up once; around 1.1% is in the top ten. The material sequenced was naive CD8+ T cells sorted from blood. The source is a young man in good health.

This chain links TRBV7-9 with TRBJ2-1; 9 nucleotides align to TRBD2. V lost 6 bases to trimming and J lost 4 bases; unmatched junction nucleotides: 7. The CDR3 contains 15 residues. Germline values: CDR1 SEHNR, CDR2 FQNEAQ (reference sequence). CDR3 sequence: CASSEREAPYNEQFF. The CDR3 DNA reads TGTGCCAGCAGTGAGCGGGAGGCCCCTTACAATGAGCAGTTCTTC.

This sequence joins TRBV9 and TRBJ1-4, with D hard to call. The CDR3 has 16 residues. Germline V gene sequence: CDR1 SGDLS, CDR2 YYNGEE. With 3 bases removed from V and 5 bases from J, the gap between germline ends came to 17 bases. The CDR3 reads CASSEGNGYTNEKLFF. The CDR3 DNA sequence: TGTGCCAGCAGCGAGGGAAACGGTTATACAAATGAAAAACTGTTTTTT. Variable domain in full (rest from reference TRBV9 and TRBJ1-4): DSGVTQTPKHLITATGQRVTLRCSPRSGDLSVYWYQQSLDQGLQFLIQYYNGEERAKGNILERFSAQQFPDLHSELNLSSLELGDSALYFCASSEGNGYTNEKLFFGSGTQLSVL.

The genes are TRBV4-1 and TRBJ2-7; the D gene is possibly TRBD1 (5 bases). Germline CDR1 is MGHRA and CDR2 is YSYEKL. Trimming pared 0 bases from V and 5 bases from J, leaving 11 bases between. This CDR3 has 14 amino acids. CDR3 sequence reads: CASSQDPGSDEQYF. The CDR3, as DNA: TGCGCCAGCAGCCAAGACCCAGGGTCAGACGAGCAGTACTTC.

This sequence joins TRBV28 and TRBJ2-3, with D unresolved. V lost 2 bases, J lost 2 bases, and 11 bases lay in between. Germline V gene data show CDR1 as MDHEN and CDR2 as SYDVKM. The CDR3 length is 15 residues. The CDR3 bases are TGTGCCAGCAGTTTAATCCGGCAGCTCACAGATACGCAGTATTTT. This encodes CASSLIRQLTDTQYF.

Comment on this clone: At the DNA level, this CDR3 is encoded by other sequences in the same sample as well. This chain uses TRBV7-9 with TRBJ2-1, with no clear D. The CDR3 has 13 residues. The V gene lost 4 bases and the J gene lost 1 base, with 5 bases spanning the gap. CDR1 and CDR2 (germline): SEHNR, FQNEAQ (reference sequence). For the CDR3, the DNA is TGTGCCAGCAGCTCGGTGTCCTACAATGAGCAGTTCTTC. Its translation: CASSSVSYNEQFF.

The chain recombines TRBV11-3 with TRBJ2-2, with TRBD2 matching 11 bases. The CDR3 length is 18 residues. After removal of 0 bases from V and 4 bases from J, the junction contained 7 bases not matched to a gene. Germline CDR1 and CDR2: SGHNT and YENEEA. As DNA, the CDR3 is TGTGCCAGCAGCTTAGAACTAGCGGGAGTATCGTCCACCGGGGAGCTGTTTTTT. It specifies CASSLELAGVSSTGELFF.

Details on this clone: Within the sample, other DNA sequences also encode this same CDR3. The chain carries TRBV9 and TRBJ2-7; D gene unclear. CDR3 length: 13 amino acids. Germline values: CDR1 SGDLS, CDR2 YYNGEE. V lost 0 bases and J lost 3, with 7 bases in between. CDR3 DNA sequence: TGTGCCAGCAGCGTAGAAGGCAGCTACGAGCAGTACTTC. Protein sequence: CASSVEGSYEQYF.

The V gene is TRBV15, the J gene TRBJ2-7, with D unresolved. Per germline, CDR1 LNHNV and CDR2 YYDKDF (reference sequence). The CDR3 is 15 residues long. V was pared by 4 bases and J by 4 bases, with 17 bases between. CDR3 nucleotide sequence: TGTGCCACCAGCAAAGATAAGCAGGAAGCTTACGAGCAGTACTTC. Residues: CATSKDKQEAYEQYF. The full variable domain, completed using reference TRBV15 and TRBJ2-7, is DAMVIQNPRYQVTQFGKPVTLSCSQTLNHNVMYWYQQKSSQAPKLLFHYYDKDFNNEADTPDNFQSRRPNTSFCFLDIRSPGLGDTAMYLCATSKDKQEAYEQYFGPGTRLTVT.

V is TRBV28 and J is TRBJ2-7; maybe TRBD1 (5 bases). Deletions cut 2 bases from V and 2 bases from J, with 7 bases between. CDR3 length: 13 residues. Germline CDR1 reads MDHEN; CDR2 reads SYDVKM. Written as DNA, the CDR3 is TGTGCCAGCAGTTTAGAGGACACCTACGAGCAGTACTTC. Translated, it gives CASSLEDTYEQYF.

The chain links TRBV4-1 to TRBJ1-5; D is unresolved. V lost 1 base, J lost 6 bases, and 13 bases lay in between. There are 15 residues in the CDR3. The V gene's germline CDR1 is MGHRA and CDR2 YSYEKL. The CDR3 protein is CASSQVAGSVQPQHF. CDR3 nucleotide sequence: TGCGCCAGCAGCCAAGTAGCAGGTTCCGTTCAGCCCCAGCATTTT.

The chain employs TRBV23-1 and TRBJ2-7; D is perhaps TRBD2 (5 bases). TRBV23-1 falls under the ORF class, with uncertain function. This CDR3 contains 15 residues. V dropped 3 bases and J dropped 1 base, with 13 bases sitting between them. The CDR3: CASSQGSLWSYEQYF. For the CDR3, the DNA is TGCGCCAGCAGTCAGGGGAGCCTCTGGTCCTACGAGCAGTACTTC.

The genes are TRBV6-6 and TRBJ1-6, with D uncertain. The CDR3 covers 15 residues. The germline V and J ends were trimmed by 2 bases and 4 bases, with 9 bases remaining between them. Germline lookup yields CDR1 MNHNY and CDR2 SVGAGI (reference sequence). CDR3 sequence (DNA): TGTGCCAGCAGTTACGCGTTGGGGTATAATTCACCCCTCCACTTT. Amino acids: CASSYALGYNSPLHF.

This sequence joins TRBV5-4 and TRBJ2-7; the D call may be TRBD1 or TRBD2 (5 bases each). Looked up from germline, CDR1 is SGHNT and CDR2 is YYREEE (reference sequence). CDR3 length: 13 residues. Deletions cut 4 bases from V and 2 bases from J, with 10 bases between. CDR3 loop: CASSMGPTYEQYF. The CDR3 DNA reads TGTGCCAGCAGCATGGGACCCACCTACGAGCAGTACTTC.

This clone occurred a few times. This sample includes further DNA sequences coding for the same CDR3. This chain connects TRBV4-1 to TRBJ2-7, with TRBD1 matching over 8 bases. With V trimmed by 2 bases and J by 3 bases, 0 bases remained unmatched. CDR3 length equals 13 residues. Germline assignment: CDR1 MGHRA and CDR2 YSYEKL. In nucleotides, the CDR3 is TGCGCCAGCAGCCAAACAGGGGGCTACGAGCAGTACTTC. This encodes CASSQTGGYEQYF.

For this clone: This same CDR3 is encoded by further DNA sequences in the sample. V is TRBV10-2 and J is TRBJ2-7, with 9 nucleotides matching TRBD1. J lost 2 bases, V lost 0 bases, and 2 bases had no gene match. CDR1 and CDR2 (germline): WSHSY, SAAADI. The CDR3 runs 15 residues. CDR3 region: CASSESGQGAYEQYF. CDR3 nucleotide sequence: TGCGCCAGCAGTGAGTCGGGACAGGGAGCCTACGAGCAGTACTTC.

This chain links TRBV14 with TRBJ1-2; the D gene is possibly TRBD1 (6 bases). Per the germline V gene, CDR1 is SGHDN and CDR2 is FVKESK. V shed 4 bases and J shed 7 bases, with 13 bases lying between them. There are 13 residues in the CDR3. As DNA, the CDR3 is TGTGCCAGCAGCCTACAGGGTGAGGCTGGCTACACCTTC. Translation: CASSLQGEAGYTF. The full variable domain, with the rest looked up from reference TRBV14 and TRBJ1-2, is EAGVTQFPSHSVIEKGQTVTLRCDPISGHDNLYWYRRVMGKEIKFLLHFVKESKQDESGMPNNRFLAERTGGTYSTLKVQPAELEDSGVYFCASSLQGEAGYTFGSGTRLTVV.

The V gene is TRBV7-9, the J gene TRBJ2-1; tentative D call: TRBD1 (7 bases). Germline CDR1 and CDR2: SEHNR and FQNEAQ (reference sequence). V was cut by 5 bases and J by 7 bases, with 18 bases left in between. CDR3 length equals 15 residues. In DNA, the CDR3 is TGTGCCAGCAGCGCCCGACAGGGAGGCTTAAATGAGCAGTTCTTC. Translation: CASSARQGGLNEQFF.

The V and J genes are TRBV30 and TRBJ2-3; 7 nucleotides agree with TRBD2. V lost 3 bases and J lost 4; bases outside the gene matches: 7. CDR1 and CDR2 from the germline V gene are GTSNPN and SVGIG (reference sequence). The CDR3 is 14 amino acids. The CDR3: CAWRGAGEADTQYF. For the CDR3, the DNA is TGTGCCTGGAGAGGTGCGGGAGAGGCAGATACGCAGTATTTT.

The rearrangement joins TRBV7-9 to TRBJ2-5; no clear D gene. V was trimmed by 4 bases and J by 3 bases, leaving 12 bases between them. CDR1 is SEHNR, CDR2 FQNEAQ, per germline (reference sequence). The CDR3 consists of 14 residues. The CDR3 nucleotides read TGTGCCAGCAGCTCCGTCGTGGATGAAGAGACCCAGTACTTC. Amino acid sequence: CASSSVVDEETQYF.

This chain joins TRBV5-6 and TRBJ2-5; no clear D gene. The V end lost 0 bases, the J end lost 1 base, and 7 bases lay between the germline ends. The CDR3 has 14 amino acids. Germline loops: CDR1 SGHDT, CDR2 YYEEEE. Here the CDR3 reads CASSLGLIQETQYF. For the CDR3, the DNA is TGTGCCAGCAGCTTGGGCCTCATCCAAGAGACCCAGTACTTC.

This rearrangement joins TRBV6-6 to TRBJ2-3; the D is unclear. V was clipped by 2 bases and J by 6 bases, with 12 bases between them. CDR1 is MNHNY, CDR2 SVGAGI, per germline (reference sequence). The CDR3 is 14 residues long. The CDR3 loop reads CASSYTALGDTQYF. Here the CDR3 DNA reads TGTGCCAGCAGTTACACGGCCCTGGGGGATACGCAGTATTTT.

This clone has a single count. Written as DNA, the CDR3 is TGCAGCGTTGAAGAGGGGGAGAGCTCCTACGAGCAGTACTTC. Translation: CSVEEGESSYEQYF. The V call is TRBV29-1, the J call TRBJ2-7; D may match TRBD1 or TRBD2 (5 bases each). The CDR3 runs 14 residues. Germline-derived CDR1 and CDR2 are SQVTM and ANQGSEA. V shed 0 bases and J shed 0 bases, with 9 bases lying between them.

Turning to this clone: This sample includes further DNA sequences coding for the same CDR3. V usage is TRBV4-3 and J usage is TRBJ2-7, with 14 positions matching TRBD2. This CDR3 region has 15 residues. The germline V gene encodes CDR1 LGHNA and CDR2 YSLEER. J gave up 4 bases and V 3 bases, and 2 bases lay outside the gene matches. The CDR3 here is CASSQGLAGVYEQYF. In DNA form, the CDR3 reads TGCGCCAGCAGCCAGGGACTAGCGGGAGTTTACGAGCAGTACTTC.